The clone carrying this T cell receptor (beta chain) was seen ten or more times. These data are taken from a study of patients and donors after allogeneic stem cell transplantation. Germline V gene sequence: CDR1 ENHRY, CDR2 SYGVKD. The CDR3 is 14 residues long. Trimming took off 6 bases at V and 5 bases at J, with 16 bases between the two ends. TCRdb recomputed calls from the RT-PCR reads with MiXCR, one row per CDR3 protein. The sample carries some 880,000 distinct CDR3 sequences, roughly 18% recorded once. The sequence was collected from a human donor who was either an allogeneic HSCT recipient or a stem cell or donor lymphocyte infusion donor (not recorded which). It is not recorded whose cells these are; they may come from a transplant donor. The source material was blood, either unsorted or a sorted T cell fraction (not recorded which). The rearrangement uses TRBV10-3 and TRBJ1-1; maybe TRBD1 (6 bases). The CDR3 coding sequence is TGTGCCATCAGGGACACAGGGAAGGCGACTGAAGCTTTCTTT. It encodes CAIRDTGKATEAFF.